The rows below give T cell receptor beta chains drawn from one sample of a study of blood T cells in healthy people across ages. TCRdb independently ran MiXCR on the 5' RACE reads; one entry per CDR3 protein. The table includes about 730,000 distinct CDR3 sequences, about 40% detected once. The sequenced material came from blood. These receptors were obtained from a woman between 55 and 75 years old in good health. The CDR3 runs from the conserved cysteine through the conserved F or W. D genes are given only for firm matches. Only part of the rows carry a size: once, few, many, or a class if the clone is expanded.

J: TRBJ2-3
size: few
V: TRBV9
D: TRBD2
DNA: TGTGCCAGCAGCGGCGGGGGTTGGGCAGATACGCAGTATTTT
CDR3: CASSGGGWADTQYF

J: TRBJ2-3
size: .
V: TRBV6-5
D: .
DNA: TGTGCCAGCAAGGAGGAGGGCCCTCGCACAGATACGCAGTATTTT
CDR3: CASKEEGPRTDTQYF

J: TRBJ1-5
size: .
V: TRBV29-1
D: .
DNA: TGCAGCGTCAGGGACACAGATCAGCCCCAGCATTTT
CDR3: CSVRDTDQPQHF

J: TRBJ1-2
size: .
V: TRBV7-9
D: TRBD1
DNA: TGTGCCAGCAGCCACACAGGGGCCTATGGCTACACCTTC
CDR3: CASSHTGAYGYTF

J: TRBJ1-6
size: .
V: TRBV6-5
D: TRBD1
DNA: TGTGCCAGCAGGTCCGGGACAGGGGATTTATGGGGTTCACCCCTCCACTTT
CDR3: CASRSGTGDLWGSPLHF

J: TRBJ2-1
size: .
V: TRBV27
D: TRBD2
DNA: TGTGCCAGCAGTTCCCCCCTAGCGGGCCCCGCCTACAATGAGCAGTTCTTC
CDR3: CASSSPLAGPAYNEQFF

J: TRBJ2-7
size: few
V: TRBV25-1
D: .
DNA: TGTGCCAGCAGTGAATCTCTAGGAACCTACGAGCAGTACTTC
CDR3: CASSESLGTYEQYF

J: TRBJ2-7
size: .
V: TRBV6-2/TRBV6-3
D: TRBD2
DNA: TGTGCCAGCAGAACGACTAGCGGGCAATCCTACGAGCAGTACTTC
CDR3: CASRTTSGQSYEQYF

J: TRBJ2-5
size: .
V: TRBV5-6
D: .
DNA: TGTGCCAGCAGCTTGAAGGGGGTGTGGGAGACCCAGTACTTC
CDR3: CASSLKGVWETQYF

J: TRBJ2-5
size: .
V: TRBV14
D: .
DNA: TGTGCCAGCAGCCAAGTATGGGGGACTCAAGAGACCCAGTACTTC
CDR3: CASSQVWGTQETQYF

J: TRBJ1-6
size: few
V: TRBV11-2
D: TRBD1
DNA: TGTGCCAGCAGTTTCTACAGGGACAGGGTTTCGCATTCACCCCTCCACTTT
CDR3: CASSFYRDRVSHSPLHF

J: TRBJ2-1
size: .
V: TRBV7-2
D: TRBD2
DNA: TGTGCCAGCAGTTCGACTAGCGGCCCCTACAATGAGCAGTTATTC
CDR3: CASSSTSGPYNEQLF

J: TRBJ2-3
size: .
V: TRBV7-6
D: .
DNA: TGTGCCAGCAGCTTAGTTTCGCCGGGACCGATTTCAGATACGCAGTATTTT
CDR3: CASSLVSPGPISDTQYF

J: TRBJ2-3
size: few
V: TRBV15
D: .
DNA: TGTGCCACCAGCAGGTTGGTGGCTAGCACAGATACGCAGTATTTT
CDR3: CATSRLVASTDTQYF

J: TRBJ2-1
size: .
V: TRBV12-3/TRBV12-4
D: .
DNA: TGTGCCAGCAGTCTCCTGGGACTGCCAACTAACAATGAGCAGTTCTTC
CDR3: CASSLLGLPTNNEQFF

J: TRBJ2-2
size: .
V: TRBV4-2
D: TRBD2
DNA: TGTGCCAGCAGCCAACGACTAGCGGAGAACACCGGGGAGCTGTTTTTT
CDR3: CASSQRLAENTGELFF

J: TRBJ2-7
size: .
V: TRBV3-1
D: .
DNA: TGTGCCAGCAGCCCCCGAGGAGGGGGGGGCTGGGAGCAGTACTTC
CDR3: CASSPRGGGGWEQYF

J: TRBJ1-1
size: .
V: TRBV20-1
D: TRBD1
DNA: TGCAGTGCCCTAAACGGACAGGGATTTACTGAAGCTTTCTTT
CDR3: CSALNGQGFTEAFF

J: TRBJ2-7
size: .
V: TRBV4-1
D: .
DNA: TGCGTCAGCAGCCAAGAAATAGGCAGGGCCTCCTACGAGCAGTACTTC
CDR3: CVSSQEIGRASYEQYF

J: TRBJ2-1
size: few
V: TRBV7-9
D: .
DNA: TGTGCCAGCAGCCCAGGAAATGTGTTCAACAATGAGCAGTTCTTC
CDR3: CASSPGNVFNNEQFF

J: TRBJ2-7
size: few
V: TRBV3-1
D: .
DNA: TGTGCCAGCAGCCAAGGGACTGGGGGAATATACGAGCAGTACTTC
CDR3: CASSQGTGGIYEQYF

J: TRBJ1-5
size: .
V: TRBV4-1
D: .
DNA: TGCGCCAGCAGCCAGTTCGGGGATAGCAATCAGCCCCAGCATTTT
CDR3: CASSQFGDSNQPQHF

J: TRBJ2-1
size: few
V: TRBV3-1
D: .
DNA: TGTGCCAGCATTCACCCCGGACTCAATGAGCAGTTCTTC
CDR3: CASIHPGLNEQFF

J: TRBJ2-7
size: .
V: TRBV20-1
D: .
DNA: TGCAGTGCTAGGGACCCACGCAGCTCCTACGAGCAGTACTTC
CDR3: CSARDPRSSYEQYF

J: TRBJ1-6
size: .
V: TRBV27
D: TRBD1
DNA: TGTGCCAGCAGTTTGTTAACAGGGGGATTGAAGGATTCACCCCTCCACTTT
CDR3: CASSLLTGGLKDSPLHF

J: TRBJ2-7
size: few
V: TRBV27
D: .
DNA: TGTGCCAGCAGTCTAGGATGTGAGACAGGGAGGTCCTACGAGCAGTACTTC
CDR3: CASSLGCETGRSYEQYF

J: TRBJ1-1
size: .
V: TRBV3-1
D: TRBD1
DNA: TGTGCCAGCAGCCTAACAGGGGTGGGCGGAGAAGCTTTCTTT
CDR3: CASSLTGVGGEAFF

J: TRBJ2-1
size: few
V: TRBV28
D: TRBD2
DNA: TGTGCCAGCAGTTCGACTAGCGGGGGGCTTTACAATGAGCAGTTCTTC
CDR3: CASSSTSGGLYNEQFF

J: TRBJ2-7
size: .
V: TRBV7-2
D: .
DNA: TGTGCCAGCAGCTTAGTCGGAGGGATATACGAGCAGTACTTC
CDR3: CASSLVGGIYEQYF

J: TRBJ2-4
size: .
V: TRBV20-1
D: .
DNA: TGCAGTGCTAGAGACCCAGAGACAGGTTTTGAGCAGTACTTC
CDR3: CSARDPETGFEQYF

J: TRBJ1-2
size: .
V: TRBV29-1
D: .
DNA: .
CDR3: CSGWGDENYGCTF

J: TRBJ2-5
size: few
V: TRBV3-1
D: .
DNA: TGTGCCAGCAGCGGGGGAGTTCAGCAAGTTTTGTCTGAGACCCAGTACTTC
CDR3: CASSGGVQQVLSETQYF

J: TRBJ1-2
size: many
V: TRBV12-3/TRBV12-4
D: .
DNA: TGTGCCAGCAGTTTAAACTATGGCTACACCTTC
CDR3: CASSLNYGYTF

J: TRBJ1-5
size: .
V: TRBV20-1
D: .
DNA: TGCAGTGCTAGTCCGCAGGGAGGTCAGCCCCAGCATTTT
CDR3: CSASPQGGQPQHF

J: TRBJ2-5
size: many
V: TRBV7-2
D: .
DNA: TGTGCCAGCAGCTCCTCCTCCATTAAAGAGACCCAGTACTTC
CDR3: CASSSSSIKETQYF

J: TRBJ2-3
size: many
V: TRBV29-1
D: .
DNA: TGCAGCGCTCCAGGGGCAGGGACAGATACGCAGTATTTT
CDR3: CSAPGAGTDTQYF

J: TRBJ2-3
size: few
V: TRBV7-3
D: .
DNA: TGTGCCAGCAGCCCCCCCCCGGGGAGCACAGATACGCAGTATTTT
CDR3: CASSPPPGSTDTQYF

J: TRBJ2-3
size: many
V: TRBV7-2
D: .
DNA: TGTGCCAGCAGCCTTCTGAATACGCAGTATTTT
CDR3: CASSLLNTQYF

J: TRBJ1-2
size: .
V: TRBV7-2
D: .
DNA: TGTGCCAGCAGTCCCGGGTGGGGGCTTGGCTACACCTTC
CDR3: CASSPGWGLGYTF

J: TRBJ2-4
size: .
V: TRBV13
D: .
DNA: TGTGCCAGCAGCCGAGGACCCGGACTAGCCAAAAACATTCAGTACTTC
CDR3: CASSRGPGLAKNIQYF

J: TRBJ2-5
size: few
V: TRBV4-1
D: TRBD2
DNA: TGCGCCAGCAGCCACGGACTAGCGGGGGCCCAAGAGACCCAGTACTTC
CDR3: CASSHGLAGAQETQYF

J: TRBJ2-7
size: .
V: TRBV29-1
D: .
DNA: TGCAGCGACAAAAACCGAGAGGGTGGCTACGAGCAGTACTTC
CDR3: CSDKNREGGYEQYF

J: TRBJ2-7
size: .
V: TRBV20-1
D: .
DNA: TGCAGTGCTAAGAGGGGGGAGTCCTACGAGCAGTACTTC
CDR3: CSAKRGESYEQYF

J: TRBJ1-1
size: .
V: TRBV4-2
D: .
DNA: TGTGCCAGCAGCCAGGGGACCGACCGAGAAGCTTTCTTT
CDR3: CASSQGTDREAFF

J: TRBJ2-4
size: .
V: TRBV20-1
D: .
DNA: TGCAGTGCTAGCCCCCAGGAAGGGACCCAATGGGGCCTAGCCAAAAACATTCAGTACTTC
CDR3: CSASPQEGTQWGLAKNIQYF

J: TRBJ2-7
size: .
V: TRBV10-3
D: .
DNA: TGTGCCATCAGTGCCGGGGACCCCTACGAGCAGTACTTC
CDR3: CAISAGDPYEQYF

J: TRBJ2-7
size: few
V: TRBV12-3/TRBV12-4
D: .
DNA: TGTGCCAGCAGTTTGGGGGAGATCAGCTACGAGCAGTACTTC
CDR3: CASSLGEISYEQYF

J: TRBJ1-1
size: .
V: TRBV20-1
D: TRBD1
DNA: TGCAGTGAAACTCCGACAGGGGCCAACACTGAAGCTTTCTTT
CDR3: CSETPTGANTEAFF

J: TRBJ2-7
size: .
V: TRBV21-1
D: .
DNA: TGTGCCAGCAATCAAACTAGCGGGAGCACCTACGAGCAGTACTTC
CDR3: CASNQTSGSTYEQYF

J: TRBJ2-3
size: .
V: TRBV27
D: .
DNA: TGTGCCAGCAGTTTGTTTCTCACAGATGCGCAGTATTTT
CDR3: CASSLFLTDAQYF

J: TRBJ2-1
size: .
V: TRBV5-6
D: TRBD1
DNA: TGTGCCAGCAGCTCCCGACAGGGGGCCGATGAGCAGTTCTTC
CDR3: CASSSRQGADEQFF

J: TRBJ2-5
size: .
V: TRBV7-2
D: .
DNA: TGTGCCAGCAGCTTAGACTCCGGGGATCAGCAGTACTTC
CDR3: CASSLDSGDQQYF

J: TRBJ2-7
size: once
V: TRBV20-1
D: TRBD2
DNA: TGCAGTGCTAGAAGGCCCGCTAGCGGGGCTTACGAGCAGTACTTC
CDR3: CSARRPASGAYEQYF

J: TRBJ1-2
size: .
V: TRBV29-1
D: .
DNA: TGCAGCGTCCAGACAGTGGGGTCGTCCAATGGCTACACCTTC
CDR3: CSVQTVGSSNGYTF

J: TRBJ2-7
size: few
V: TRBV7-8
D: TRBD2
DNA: TGTGCCAGCAGCACAGGACTAGCGGGGTCCTCATACGAGCAGTACTTC
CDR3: CASSTGLAGSSYEQYF

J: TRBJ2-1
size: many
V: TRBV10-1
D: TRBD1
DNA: TGCGCCAGCAGTGATCACTTGGGCAGGGGGAGCGATGAGCAGTTCTTC
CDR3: CASSDHLGRGSDEQFF

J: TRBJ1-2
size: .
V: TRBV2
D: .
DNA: TGTGCCAGCAGCCCTGACGGAGCTAACTATGGCTACACCTTC
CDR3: CASSPDGANYGYTF

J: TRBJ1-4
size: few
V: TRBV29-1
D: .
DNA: TGCAGCGTTGATAAGGGGGAGACGAATGAAAAACTGTTTTTT
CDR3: CSVDKGETNEKLFF

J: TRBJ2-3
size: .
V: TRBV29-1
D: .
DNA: TGCAGCGTTGACTCGCAGTTTACAGATACGCAGTATTTT
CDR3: CSVDSQFTDTQYF